The next 2 T cell receptor beta chains were all read from a single sample in a study of T cell responses to AZD1222 COVID-19 vaccine (dated by TCRdb to 2020 to 2022). What this sample's time point label stands for: about 28 days (+/-7) after the second vaccine dose. Receptor amplification or capture employed the immunoSEQ multiplex PCR assay. In TCRdb, the immuneACCESS table is reduced to in-frame sequences with V and J assigned. These tables do not hold every clone; where another copy was compared, an unresolved V gene accounts for under half, and the others remain unexplained. The sample table lists approximately 170,000 clones, approximately 94% of them with a count of one. The top ten clones comprise over 4.5% of the sample. Sequencing was performed on peripheral blood, taken 28 days after the second AZD1222 dose. These receptors all come from an adult who received the AZD1222 COVID-19 vaccine.

The J gene is TRBJ1-2, the V gene TRBV13, with 9 bases that match TRBD1. This CDR3 is built from 15 residues. V dropped 8 bases and J dropped 2; count of bases not matched to a gene: 9. Germline assignment: CDR1 PRHDT and CDR2 FYEKMQ (reference sequence). The CDR3 DNA sequence: TGTGCCAGCGGACATACAGGGGGCGCAAACTATGGCTACACCTTC. This codes for CASGHTGGANYGYTF. Full variable domain (outside the CDR3, taken from reference TRBV13 and TRBJ1-2): AAGVIQSPRHLIKEKRETATLKCYPIPRHDTVYWYQQGPGQDPQFLISFYEKMQSDKGSIPDRFSAQQFSDYHSELNMSSLELGDSALYFCASGHTGGANYGYTFGSGTRLTVV.

V and J are TRBV7-8 and TRBJ2-3, with D perhaps matching TRBD1 (6 bases). The length of the CDR3 is 12 residues. Looked up from germline, CDR1 is SGHVS and CDR2 is FQNEAQ. V was clipped by 1 base and J by 12 bases, with 11 bases between them. In DNA, the CDR3 is TGTGCCAGCAGCTTAGGGCAGGGGATTCAGTATTTT. It yields the protein CASSLGQGIQYF.